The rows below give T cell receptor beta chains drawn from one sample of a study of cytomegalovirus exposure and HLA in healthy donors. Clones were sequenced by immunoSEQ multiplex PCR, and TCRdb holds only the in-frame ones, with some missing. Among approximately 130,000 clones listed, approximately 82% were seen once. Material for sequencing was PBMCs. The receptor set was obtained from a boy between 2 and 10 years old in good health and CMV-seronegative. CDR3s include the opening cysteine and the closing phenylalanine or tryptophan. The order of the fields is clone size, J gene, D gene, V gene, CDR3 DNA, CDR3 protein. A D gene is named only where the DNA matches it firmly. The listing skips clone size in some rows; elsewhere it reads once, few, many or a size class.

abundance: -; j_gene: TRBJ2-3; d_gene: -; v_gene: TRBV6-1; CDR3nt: TGTGCCAGCAGTCCACTGGGGGGAGATACGCAGTATTTT; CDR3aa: CASSPLGGDTQYF
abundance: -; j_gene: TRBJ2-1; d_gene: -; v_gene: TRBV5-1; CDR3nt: TGCGCCAGCAGCTTGGGAAATAGCGAGGGTGAGCAGTTCTTC; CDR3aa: CASSLGNSEGEQFF
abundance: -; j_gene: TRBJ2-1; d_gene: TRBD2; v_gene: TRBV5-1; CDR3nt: TGCGCCAGCAGCTCCACTTTAGCGGGAGGGCCCTACAATGAGCAGTTCTTC; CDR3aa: CASSSTLAGGPYNEQFF
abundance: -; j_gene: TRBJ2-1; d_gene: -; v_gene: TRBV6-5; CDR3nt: TGTGCCACTCTTAGGGGGAGTATCAATGAGCAGTTCTTC; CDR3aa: CATLRGSINEQFF
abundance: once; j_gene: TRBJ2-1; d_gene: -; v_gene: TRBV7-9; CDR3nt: TGTGCCAGCAGCTTTAGGGCGGGGCCCAATGAGCAGTTCTTC; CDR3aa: CASSFRAGPNEQFF
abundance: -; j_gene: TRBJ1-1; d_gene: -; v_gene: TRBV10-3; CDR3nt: TGTGCCATCAGCGGTTGGTCAGGGACTGAAGCTTTCTTT; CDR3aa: CAISGWSGTEAFF
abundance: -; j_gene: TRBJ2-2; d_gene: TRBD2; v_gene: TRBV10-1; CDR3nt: TGCGCCAGCAGTGAAAGCGGGAGGGTCACCGGGGAGCTGTTTTTT; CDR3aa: CASSESGRVTGELFF
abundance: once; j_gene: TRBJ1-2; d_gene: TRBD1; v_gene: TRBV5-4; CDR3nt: TGTGCCAGCAGCTTCGCAGGGGGCTATGGCTACACCTTC; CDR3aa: CASSFAGGYGYTF
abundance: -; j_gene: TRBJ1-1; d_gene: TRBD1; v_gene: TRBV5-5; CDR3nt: TGTGCCAGCAGCCCGGGACAGCATGTTATGAACACTGAAGCTTTCTTT; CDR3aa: CASSPGQHVMNTEAFF
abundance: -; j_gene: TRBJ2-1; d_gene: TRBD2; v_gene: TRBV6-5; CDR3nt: TGTGCCAGCAGTTCGGCGGGGGGAATCTTGAATGAGCAGTTCTTC; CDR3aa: CASSSAGGILNEQFF
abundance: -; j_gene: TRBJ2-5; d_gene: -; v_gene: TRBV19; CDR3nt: TGTGCCAGTAGTATAAGAGGGGGTCGCGGAGAGACCCAGTACTTC; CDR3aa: CASSIRGGRGETQYF
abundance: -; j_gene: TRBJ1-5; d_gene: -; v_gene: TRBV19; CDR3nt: TGTGCCAGTGCAGGGGCACCCTCTCCAGGTAATCAGCCCCAGCATTTT; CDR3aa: CASAGAPSPGNQPQHF
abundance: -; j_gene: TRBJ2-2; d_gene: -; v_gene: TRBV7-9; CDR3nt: TGTGCCAGCAGCTTACGGCGGGGAGAGATCGGGGAGCTGTTTTTT; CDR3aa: CASSLRRGEIGELFF
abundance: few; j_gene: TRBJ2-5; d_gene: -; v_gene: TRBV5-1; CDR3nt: TGCGCCAGCAGCTTACAGGGAGGGGAGACCCAGTACTTC; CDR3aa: CASSLQGGETQYF
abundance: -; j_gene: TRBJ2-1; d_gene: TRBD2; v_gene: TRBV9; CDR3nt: TGTGCCAGCAGCGTTGGATCCCTAGCGGGGGGCTTTGATGAGCAGTTCTTC; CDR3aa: CASSVGSLAGGFDEQFF
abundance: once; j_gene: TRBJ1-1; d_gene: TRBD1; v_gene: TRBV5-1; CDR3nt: TGCGCCAGCAGATTCGCCCCGGGACAGAGGAACACTGAAGCTTTCTTT; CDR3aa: CASRFAPGQRNTEAFF
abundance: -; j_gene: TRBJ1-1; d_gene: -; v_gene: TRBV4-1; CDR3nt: TGCGCCAGCAGCCCAGGGGACAACCTGAACACTGAAGCTTTCTTT; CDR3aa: CASSPGDNLNTEAFF
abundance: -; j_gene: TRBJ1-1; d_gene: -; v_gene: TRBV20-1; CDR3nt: TGCAGATCCAGGGGCACTGAAGCTTTCTTT; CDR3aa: CRSRGTEAFF
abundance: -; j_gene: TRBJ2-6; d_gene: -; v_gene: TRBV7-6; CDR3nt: TGTGCCAGCAGCTTAGCGCCCCCAGGGAACATTGCTGGGGCCAACGTCCTGACTTTC; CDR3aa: CASSLAPPGNIAGANVLTF
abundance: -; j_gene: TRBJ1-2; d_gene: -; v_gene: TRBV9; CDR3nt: TGTGCCAGCAGCGACATACGGGCTAACTATGGCTACACCTTC; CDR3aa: CASSDIRANYGYTF
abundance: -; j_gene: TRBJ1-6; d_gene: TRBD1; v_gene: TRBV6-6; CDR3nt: TGTGCCAGCAGTACCCAGGGGGCGAAAGGATCACCCCTCCACTTT; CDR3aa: CASSTQGAKGSPLHF
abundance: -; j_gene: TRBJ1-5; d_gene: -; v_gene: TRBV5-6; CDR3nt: TGTGCCAGCAGCCCACCAGGGGACAATCAGCCCCAGCATTTT; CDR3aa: CASSPPGDNQPQHF
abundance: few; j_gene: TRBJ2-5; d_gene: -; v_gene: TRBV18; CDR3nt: TGTGCCAGCTCCCATCAAGAGACCCAGTACTTC; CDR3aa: CASSHQETQYF
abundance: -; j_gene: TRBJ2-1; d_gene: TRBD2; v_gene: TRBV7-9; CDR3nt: TGTGCCAGCAGCTTAGGACTAGCGGGAGGTTGGGAGCAGTTCTTC; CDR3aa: CASSLGLAGGWEQFF
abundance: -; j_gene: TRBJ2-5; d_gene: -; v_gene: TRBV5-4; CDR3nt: TGTGCCAGCAGCCCGCAAGGGGCCCAGGAGACCCAGTACTTC; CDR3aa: CASSPQGAQETQYF
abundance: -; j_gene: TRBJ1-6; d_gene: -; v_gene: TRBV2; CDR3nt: TGTGCCAGCAGTGAGTCGCGTGCGCTCTCCTATAATTCACCCCTCCACTTT; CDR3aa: CASSESRALSYNSPLHF
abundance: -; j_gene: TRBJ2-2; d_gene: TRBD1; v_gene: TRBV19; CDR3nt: TGTGCCAGTAGGACAGGGAAAGGCCAGAACACCGGGGAGCTGTTTTTT; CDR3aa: CASRTGKGQNTGELFF
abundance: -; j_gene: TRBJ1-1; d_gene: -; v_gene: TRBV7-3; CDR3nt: TGTGCCAGCAGTCAGGACAGGAACACTGAAGCTTTCTTT; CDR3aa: CASSQDRNTEAFF
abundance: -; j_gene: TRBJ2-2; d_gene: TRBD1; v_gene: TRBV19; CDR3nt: TGTGCCACCACTACCGGGACAGGGTACACCGGGGAGCTGTTTTTT; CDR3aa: CATTTGTGYTGELFF
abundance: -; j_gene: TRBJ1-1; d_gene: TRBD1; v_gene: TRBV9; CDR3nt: TGTGCCAGCAGCGTAGCCGGGACAGGGGGCACTGAAGCTTTCTTT; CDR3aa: CASSVAGTGGTEAFF
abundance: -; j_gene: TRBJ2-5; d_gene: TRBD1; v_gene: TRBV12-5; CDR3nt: TGTGCTAGTGGTTTGGGGACAGGGGGCGTAGAGACCCAGTACTTC; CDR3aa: CASGLGTGGVETQYF
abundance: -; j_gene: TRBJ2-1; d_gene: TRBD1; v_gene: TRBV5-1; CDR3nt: TGCGCCAGCAGTTATGGGACAGGGGGCGGGGAGCAGTTCTTC; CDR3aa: CASSYGTGGGEQFF
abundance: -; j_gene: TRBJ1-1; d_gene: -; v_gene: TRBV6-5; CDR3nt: TGTGCCAGCAGTTATTTCGCCAGGGACACTGAAGCTTTCTTT; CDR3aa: CASSYFARDTEAFF
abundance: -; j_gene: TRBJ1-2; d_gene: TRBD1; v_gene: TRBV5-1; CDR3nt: TGCGCCAGCAACTCCGGGACAGGGACAGGTGGCTACACCTTC; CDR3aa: CASNSGTGTGGYTF
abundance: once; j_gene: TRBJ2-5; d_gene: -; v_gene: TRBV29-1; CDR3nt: TGCAGCGTTGAGTTTGGCAGCCAAGAGACCCAGTACTTC; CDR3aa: CSVEFGSQETQYF
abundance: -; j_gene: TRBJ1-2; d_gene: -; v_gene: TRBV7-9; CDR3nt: TGTGCCAGCAGCTTAGAGGGGGGGGGACGAGACTACACCTTC; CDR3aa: CASSLEGGGRDYTF
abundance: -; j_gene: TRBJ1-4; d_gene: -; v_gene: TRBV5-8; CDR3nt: TGTGCCAGCAGCCTGAACTGGGAAAAACTGTTTTTT; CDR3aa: CASSLNWEKLFF
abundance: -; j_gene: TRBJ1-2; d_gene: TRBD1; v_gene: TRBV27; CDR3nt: TGTGCCAGCAGTCGGGACAGGGACCCTAACTATGGCTACACCTTC; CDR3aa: CASSRDRDPNYGYTF
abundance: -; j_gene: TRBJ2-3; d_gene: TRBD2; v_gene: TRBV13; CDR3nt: TGTGCCAGCAGCCACGGGGGGGACTGGGTAGATACGCAGTATTTT; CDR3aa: CASSHGGDWVDTQYF
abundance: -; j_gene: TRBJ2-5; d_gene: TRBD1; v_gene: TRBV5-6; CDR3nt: TGTGCCAGCAGCCTAACCGGGACAGGGGATTCGGGGGAGACCCAGTACTTC; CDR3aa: CASSLTGTGDSGETQYF
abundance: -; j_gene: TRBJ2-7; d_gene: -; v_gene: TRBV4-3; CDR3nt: TGCGCCAGCAGCCAAGAGGACAGCTCCCCCTACGAGCAGTACTTC; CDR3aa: CASSQEDSSPYEQYF
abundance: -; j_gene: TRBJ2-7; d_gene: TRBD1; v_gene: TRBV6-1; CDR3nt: TGTGCCAGCAGACCGGGACAGGGGGCCTACGAGCAGTACTTC; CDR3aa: CASRPGQGAYEQYF
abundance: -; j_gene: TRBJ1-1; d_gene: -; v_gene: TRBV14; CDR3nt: TGTGCCAGCAGCCCCCATCAGGTTCCGTTGGACACTGAAGCTTTCTTT; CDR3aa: CASSPHQVPLDTEAFF
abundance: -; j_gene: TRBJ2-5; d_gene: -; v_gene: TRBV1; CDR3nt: TGCACCAGCAGCCCCCCTGGCGGGGTGGAGACCCAGTACTTC; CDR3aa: CTSSPPGGVETQYF
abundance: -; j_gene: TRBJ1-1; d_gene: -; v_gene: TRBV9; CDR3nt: TGTGCCAGCAGCATGATGAGGACAGCCCTGGTGAACACTGAAGCTTTCTTT; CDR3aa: CASSMMRTALVNTEAFF
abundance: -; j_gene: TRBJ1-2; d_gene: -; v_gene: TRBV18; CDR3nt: TGTGCCAGCTCACCGGGAGGTAACTATGGCTACACCTTC; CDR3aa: CASSPGGNYGYTF
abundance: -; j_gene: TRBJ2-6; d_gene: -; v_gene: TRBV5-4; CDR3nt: TGTGCCAGCAGCGTGTACTCTGGGGCCAACGTCCTGACTTTC; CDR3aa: CASSVYSGANVLTF
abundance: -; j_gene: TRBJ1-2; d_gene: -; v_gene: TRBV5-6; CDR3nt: TGTGCCAGCAGCTTTAATCAGGGGTCTTATGGCTACACCTTC; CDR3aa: CASSFNQGSYGYTF
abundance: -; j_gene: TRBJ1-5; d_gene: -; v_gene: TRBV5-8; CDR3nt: TGTGCCAGCAGCTTGGGATGGGAGGGGAATCAGCCCCAGCATTTT; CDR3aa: CASSLGWEGNQPQHF
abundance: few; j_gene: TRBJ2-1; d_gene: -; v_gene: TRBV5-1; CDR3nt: TGCGCCAGCAGCTTTAGAGCTAGCGAGATTTACAATGAGCAGTTCTTC; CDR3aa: CASSFRASEIYNEQFF
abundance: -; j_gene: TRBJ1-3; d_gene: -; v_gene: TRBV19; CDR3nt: TGTGCCAGTAGTGACGACTGGCCCGGAAACACCATATATTTT; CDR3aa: CASSDDWPGNTIYF
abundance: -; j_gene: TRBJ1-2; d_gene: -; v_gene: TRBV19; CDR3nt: TGTGCCAGTAGTATAGATGATGCAGGGGCCTTCACCTTC; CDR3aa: CASSIDDAGAFTF
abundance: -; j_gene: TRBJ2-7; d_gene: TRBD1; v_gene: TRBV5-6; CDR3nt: TGTGCCAGCAGCATGACAGGGTACGAGCAGTACTTC; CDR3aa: CASSMTGYEQYF